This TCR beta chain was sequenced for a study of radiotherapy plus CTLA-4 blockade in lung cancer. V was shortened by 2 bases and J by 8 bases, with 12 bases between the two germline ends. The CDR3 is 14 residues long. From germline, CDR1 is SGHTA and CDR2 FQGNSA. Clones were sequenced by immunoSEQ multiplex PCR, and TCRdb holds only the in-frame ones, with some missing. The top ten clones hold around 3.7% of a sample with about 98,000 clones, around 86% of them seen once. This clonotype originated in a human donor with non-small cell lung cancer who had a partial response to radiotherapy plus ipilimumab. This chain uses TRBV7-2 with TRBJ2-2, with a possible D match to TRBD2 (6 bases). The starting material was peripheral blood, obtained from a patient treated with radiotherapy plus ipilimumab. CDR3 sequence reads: CASSLRRDPGELFF. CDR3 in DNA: TGTGCCAGCAGCTTACGGCGGGATCCAGGGGAGCTGTTTTTT.